These T cell receptor beta chains were read from a single sample in a study of prognosis after radiotherapy for stage I lung cancer. TCRdb passed the multiplex PCR reads through MiXCR, listing each CDR3 protein once. This sample has 27,000 or so distinct CDR3 sequences, with about 41% found just once. This specimen was PBMCs, taken before or after stereotactic body radiation therapy (not recorded which). These receptors came from a donor over 45 with non-small cell lung cancer. Both conserved end residues are trimmed from each CDR3. The size field is filled for only some rows; it gives once, few, many or a size class.

clone size	CDR3 length	V gene	CDR3 protein
.	14	TRBV20-1	SARPPLASLGDEQF
many	15	TRBV12-3/TRBV12-4	ASSRLTGDSYNSPLH
many	16	TRBV19	ASTPREGAGGFAGELF
.	9	TRBV28	ASSDRFGYT
.	14	TRBV9	ASSKGLALSTDTQY
few	13	TRBV20-1	SAGGGGAWNTEAF
few	12	TRBV11-1	ASSREPQAGELF
.	15	TRBV20-1	SARPPWGEWSTDTQY
.	11	TRBV7-9	ASSLYTTWGYT
many	14	TRBV27	ASSFRGGVNTGELF
.	12	TRBV6-2/TRBV6-3	ASSESGGYETKY
few	13	TRBV10-3	AISEGGGAKNIQY
many	11	TRBV18	ASRGKVVYEQY